The 31 T cell receptor beta chains in this list originate from one sample, sequenced in a study of blood T cells in healthy people across ages. Through a sample-barcoded 5' primer and a J-beta primer mix, a second PCR was run for about 6 to 12 cycles. MiXCR was run by TCRdb on the 5' RACE reads, yielding one entry per CDR3 protein. Of about 640,000 distinct CDR3 sequences in the sample, roughly three fifths were seen once. The sequenced material came from blood. These receptors were collected from a man aged 60 to 69 in good health.

This clonotype was seen only a few times. The chain is built from TRBV4-1 and TRBJ1-2, with 8 bases that match TRBD1. Germline CDR1 MGHRA, CDR2 YSYEKL. With 2 bases clipped from V and 5 bases from J, the junction kept 10 bases outside the gene matches. This CDR3 is 16 amino acids long. In DNA, the CDR3 is TGCGCCAGCAGCCAATGGACAGGGCGGAGTGGGTATGGCTACACCTTC. Residues: CASSQWTGRSGYGYTF.

V gene TRBV5-1 combines with J gene TRBJ2-1, with 10 bases matching TRBD2. The CDR3 contains 19 residues. Unmatched junction bases numbered 9, after V lost 0 bases and J lost 0 bases. The germline V gene has CDR1 SGHRS and CDR2 YFSETQ. The chain's CDR3 is CASSLAPAGGVSSYNEQFF. CDR3 nucleotides: TGCGCCAGCAGCTTGGCTCCAGCGGGGGGGGTTAGCTCCTACAATGAGCAGTTCTTC.

This chain links TRBV29-1 with TRBJ2-5; TRBD2 matches 8 bases. The germline gives CDR1 SQVTM, CDR2 ANQGSEA. The CDR3 consists of 13 residues. The V and J ends lost 1 base and 6 bases, in that order; junction bases with no gene match: 4. CDR3 sequence (DNA): TGCAGCGTTGAAGGGTCGGGGGGGAAGACCCAGTACTTC. Translated: CSVEGSGGKTQYF.

V is TRBV7-8 and J is TRBJ1-5; 9 bases are a match to TRBD1. The CDR3 contains 15 residues. Germline loops: CDR1 SGHVS, CDR2 FQNEAQ. V was pared by 3 bases and J by 3 bases, with 3 bases of the junction left unmatched. Here the CDR3 reads CASSLTGGPNQPQHF. CDR3 coding DNA: TGTGCCAGCAGCTTGACAGGGGGACCCAATCAGCCCCAGCATTTT.

This clonotype was counted at least ten times. V usage is TRBV24-1 and J usage is TRBJ2-1; no reliable D call. The CDR3 is 14 residues long. Per the germline V gene, CDR1 is KGHDR and CDR2 is SFDVKD. V shed 4 bases and J shed 4 bases, with 10 bases lying between them. In DNA form, the CDR3 reads TGTGCCACCAGTGAGGGCAGGCGTTACAATGAGCAGTTCTTC. Its protein product is CATSEGRRYNEQFF.

In this sample, this clonotype turned up a few times. CDR3 residues: CASRPGRVTQETQYF. The CDR3 DNA is TGTGCCAGCAGGCCGGGCAGGGTGACCCAAGAGACCCAGTACTTC. The genes are TRBV25-1 and TRBJ2-5; perhaps TRBD1 as D (5 bases). The CDR3 runs to 15 residues. V was pared by 6 bases and J by 1 base, with 15 bases between. Germline V gives CDR1 MGHDK, CDR2 SYGVNS.

The chain combines TRBV6-5 with TRBJ2-7; the D is unclear. Germline values: CDR1 MNHEY, CDR2 SVGAGI. The CDR3 has 14 residues. V lost 0 bases to trimming and J lost 0 bases, with 6 bases between them. The CDR3 bases are TGTGCCAGCAGTTACTCGAAATCCTCCTACGAGCAGTACTTC. It specifies CASSYSKSSYEQYF.

The V gene is TRBV7-9, the J gene TRBJ1-3; perhaps TRBD1 as D (5 bases). Between the trimmed V and J ends, which lost 4 bases and 4 bases, there was a span of 14 bases. This CDR3 has 15 amino acids. CDR1 is SEHNR and CDR2 is FQNEAQ in the germline V gene (reference sequence). DNA for the CDR3: TGTGCCAGCAGCTCCCGGGGGGGAAGCGGAAACACCATATATTTT. Protein: CASSSRGGSGNTIYF.

V and J are TRBV20-1 and TRBJ2-3; the D gene is possibly TRBD1 (5 bases). Germline-derived CDR1 and CDR2 are DFQATT and SNEGSKA (reference sequence). The CDR3 runs 15 residues. Trimming pared 5 bases from V and 0 bases from J, leaving 15 bases between. The CDR3 loop reads CSAAIQDVSTDTQYF. In DNA form, the CDR3 reads TGCAGTGCTGCTATACAGGATGTGAGCACAGATACGCAGTATTTT.

This clonotype was found a few times. The chain has TRBV12-3 or TRBV12-4 and TRBJ2-1; TRBD2 matches at 12 bases. J gave up 6 bases and V 3 bases, and 12 bases lay outside the gene matches. The CDR3 spans 18 residues. The CDR3 nucleotides read TGTGCCAGCAGTTTCGGGTCCAGGACTAGCGGGGCGATCAATGAGCAGTTCTTC. Encoded protein: CASSFGSRTSGAINEQFF.

This clonotype was picked up one time. Here the CDR3 reads CSVEEAKEGYTF. The DNA of the CDR3 is TGCAGCGTTGAAGAGGCGAAGGAGGGCTACACCTTC. The chain employs TRBV29-1 and TRBJ1-2; D unresolved. The CDR3 spans 12 residues. CDR1 is SQVTM and CDR2 is ANQGSEA in the germline V gene. V lost 0 bases to trimming and J lost 8 bases, with 10 bases between them.

This chain links TRBV7-9 with TRBJ1-2; 8 bases match TRBD1. Losses at the gene ends were 1 base for V and 9 bases for J; bases not matched to a gene: 4. Germline CDR1 and CDR2: SEHNR and FQNEAQ (reference sequence). The CDR3 runs 13 residues. CDR3 in amino acids: CASSLETGDRYTF. As DNA, the CDR3 is TGTGCCAGCAGCTTAGAGACAGGGGATCGCTACACCTTC.

V usage is TRBV3-1 and J usage is TRBJ2-1; TRBD2 is a possible D gene (5 bases). Germline loops: CDR1 LGHDT, CDR2 YNNKEL (reference sequence). The germline V and J ends were trimmed by 0 bases and 2 bases, with 11 bases remaining between them. This CDR3 has 16 residues. The CDR3 DNA follows: TGTGCCAGCAGCCAAGATTGGGAGATCCCCTACAATGAGCAGTTCTTC. It yields the protein CASSQDWEIPYNEQFF.

The V and J genes are TRBV28 and TRBJ2-4, with D possibly matching TRBD2 (5 bases). V gave up 10 bases and J gave up 6 bases, with 16 bases separating them. The CDR3 has 13 residues. Germline CDR1 reads MDHEN; CDR2 reads SYDVKM. In nucleotides, the CDR3 is TGTGCCATCGGACCTGCTCGGGGAAACATTCAGTACTTC. Amino acids: CAIGPARGNIQYF.

The sample holds a few counts of this clonotype. The genes are TRBV7-2 and TRBJ1-2; 7 bases agree with TRBD1. Germline V gives CDR1 SGHTA, CDR2 FQGNSA. Losses at the gene ends were 3 bases for V and 0 bases for J; bases not matched to a gene: 4. The CDR3 length is 15 residues. This CDR3 reads CASSFRTGANYGYTF. The CDR3, as DNA: TGTGCCAGCAGCTTTCGGACAGGAGCTAACTATGGCTACACCTTC.

The rearrangement links TRBV20-1 to TRBJ2-1; tentatively, D is TRBD1 (5 bases). The V gene lost 2 bases and the J gene lost 7 bases, with 24 bases spanning the gap. The CDR3 spans 17 residues. Germline lookup yields CDR1 DFQATT and CDR2 SNEGSKA (reference sequence). Written as DNA, the CDR3 is TGCAGTGCTAGAACAGAAAGGTGGTCACAGGACGGGAATGAGCAGTTCTTC. It specifies CSARTERWSQDGNEQFF.

This chain links TRBV3-1 with TRBJ1-4, with a tentative D call TRBD1 (5 bases). The ends were cut back, 4 bases at V and 13 bases at J, with 16 bases in the middle. Germline CDR1 LGHDT, CDR2 YNNKEL (reference sequence). The CDR3 has 13 residues. The CDR3, as DNA: TGTGCCAGCAGCCGATCGGGGGAAAGGGCACTGTTTTTT. It codes for CASSRSGERALFF.

The chain couples TRBV21-1 to TRBJ1-5; the DNA was not used to check the table's D call, TRBD1. TRBV21-1 represents a pseudogene. The CDR3 covers 17 residues. The CDR3 DNA sequence: TGTGCCAGCAGCAATGGAGGGACAGGTGATAGCAATCAGCCCCAGCATTTT. Protein: CASSNGGTGDSNQPQHF.

The chain carries TRBV9 and TRBJ2-1; D might be TRBD2 (7 bases). The J call may be in error: the DNA end matches TRBJ2-7 better. The CDR3 extends over 17 amino acids. Germline CDR1 reads SGDLS; CDR2 reads YYNGEE. CDR3 sequence reads: CASSVAQGGGTYNEQYF. CDR3 bases: TGTGCCAGCAGCGTAGCCCAAGGGGGGGGGACCTACAATGAGCAGTACTTC.

The rearrangement joins TRBV6-5 to TRBJ2-6; D is unresolved. V lost 5 bases, J lost 1 base, and 12 bases lay in between. The germline CDR1 and CDR2 sequences are MNHEY and SVGAGI. The CDR3 runs to 16 residues. CDR3 amino acids: CASSPTQPSGANVLTF. The CDR3 DNA reads TGTGCCAGCAGTCCCACGCAGCCGTCTGGGGCCAACGTCCTGACTTTC.

V gene TRBV25-1 combines with J gene TRBJ2-1; weak D call: TRBD1 (7 bases). The CDR3 extends over 16 amino acids. CDR1 and CDR2 (germline): MGHDK, SYGVNS. V lost 2 bases and J 6 bases, leaving 17 bases between the germline ends. The chain's CDR3 is CASSERRVRGANEQFF. The CDR3 coding sequence is TGTGCCAGCAGTGAAAGAAGGGTCAGGGGGGCCAATGAGCAGTTCTTC.

V usage is TRBV2 and J usage is TRBJ2-1, with 14 bases identical to TRBD2. CDR1 is SNHLY and CDR2 is FYNNEI in the germline V gene. V lost 7 bases to trimming and J lost 2 bases; unmatched junction nucleotides: 7. The CDR3 is 17 residues long. CDR3 residues: CASMRTSGGKTYNEQFF. CDR3 sequence (DNA): TGTGCCAGCATGAGGACTAGCGGGGGGAAGACCTACAATGAGCAGTTCTTC.

The rearrangement uses TRBV24-1 and TRBJ2-5; 10 nucleotides line up with TRBD1. The CDR3 length is 15 residues. CDR1 KGHDR and CDR2 SFDVKD come from the germline V gene. Trimming at V came to 2 bases and at J to 11 bases, leaving 10 bases not matched to a gene. Written as DNA, the CDR3 is TGTGCCACCAGTGATTCGGGACAGGGGAACAAGGTGCAGTACTTC. Protein sequence: CATSDSGQGNKVQYF.

This clonotype was counted between two and nine times. The J gene is TRBJ2-5, the V gene TRBV10-2, with 10 bases identical to TRBD1. The J call is in doubt because the DNA end fits TRBJ2-7 better. The CDR3 is 17 amino acids. Germline assignment: CDR1 WSHSY and CDR2 SAAADI. The CDR3 spells CASNPGQGNPLGYEQYF. The CDR3 DNA is TGCGCCAGCAACCCGGGACAGGGGAACCCCTTGGGCTACGAGCAGTACTTC.

The chain uses TRBV5-1 and TRBJ2-5; tentatively, D is TRBD1 (6 bases). Germline CDR1 is SGHRS and CDR2 is YFSETQ. V dropped 2 bases and J dropped 5 bases, with 13 bases sitting between them. The CDR3 runs to 14 residues. This CDR3 reads CASSFRGSDETQYF. In DNA form, the CDR3 reads TGCGCCAGCAGCTTCAGGGGCAGTGACGAGACCCAGTACTTC.

This clonotype occurred many times. The chain has TRBV27 and TRBJ2-3, with 11 positions matching TRBD2. Germline V gene lookup returns CDR1 MNHEY and CDR2 SMNVEV (reference sequence). J gave up 0 bases and V 5 bases, and 4 bases lay outside the gene matches. The CDR3 consists of 16 residues. The CDR3 loop reads CASSASGGTSTDTQYF. The DNA for the CDR3 is TGTGCCAGCAGTGCTAGCGGGGGGACTAGCACAGATACGCAGTATTTT.

CDR3 sequence reads: CAISDSPQGNEQFF. CDR3 nucleotides: TGTGCCATCAGTGATTCACCGCAGGGGAATGAGCAGTTCTTC. The V and J genes are TRBV10-3 and TRBJ2-1; maybe TRBD1 (6 bases). This CDR3 has 14 residues. V gave up 3 bases and J gave up 7 bases, with 13 bases separating them. Germline CDR1 ENHRY, CDR2 SYGVKD.

This chain connects TRBV5-1 to TRBJ2-1; TRBD2 is a possible D gene (6 bases). Per germline, CDR1 SGHRS and CDR2 YFSETQ. The CDR3 runs to 15 residues. Trimming took 1 base from V and 8 from J, leaving 16 bases between them. CDR3 sequence (DNA): TGCGCCAGCAGCTTGACTATTTTGGGGGAGGATGAGCAGTTCTTC. This sequence encodes CASSLTILGEDEQFF.

The chain employs TRBV29-1 and TRBJ1-2; D may be TRBD1 (6 bases). The CDR3 runs to 11 residues. Trimming took off 4 bases at V and 5 bases at J, with 8 bases between the two ends. Looked up from germline, CDR1 is SQVTM and CDR2 is ANQGSEA. The CDR3 sequence: CSVGQEYGYTF. The DNA of the CDR3 is TGCAGCGTTGGACAGGAGTATGGCTACACCTTC.

This sequence joins TRBV4-2 and TRBJ2-1; 11 bases are shared with TRBD2. Trimming took 4 bases from V and 5 from J; bases not matched to a gene: 7. CDR1 is LGHNA and CDR2 is YNFKEQ in the germline V gene. The CDR3 has 16 residues. DNA for the CDR3: TGTGCCAGCAGCCCGGTCGGGACTAGCGGTAACAATGAGCAGTTCTTC. This translates into CASSPVGTSGNNEQFF.

Here the CDR3 reads CASSPMEGGVTTEAFF. The CDR3 nucleotides read TGTGCCAGCTCACCAATGGAGGGAGGGGTCACCACTGAAGCTTTCTTT. V is TRBV18 and J is TRBJ1-1; tentatively, D is TRBD1 (5 bases). Trimming stripped 2 bases from V and 4 bases from J, with 17 bases between. Germline V gives CDR1 KGHSH, CDR2 LQKENI. The CDR3 is made up of 16 amino acids.